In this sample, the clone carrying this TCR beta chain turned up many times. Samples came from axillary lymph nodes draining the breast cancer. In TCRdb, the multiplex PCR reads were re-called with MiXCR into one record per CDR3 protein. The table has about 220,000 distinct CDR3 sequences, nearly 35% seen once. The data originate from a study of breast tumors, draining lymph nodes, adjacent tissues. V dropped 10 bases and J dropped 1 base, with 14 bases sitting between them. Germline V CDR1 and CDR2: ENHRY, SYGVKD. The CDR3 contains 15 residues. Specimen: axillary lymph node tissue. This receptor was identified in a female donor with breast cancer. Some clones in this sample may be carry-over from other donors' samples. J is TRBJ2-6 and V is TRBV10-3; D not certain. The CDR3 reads CATYPGPSGANVLTF. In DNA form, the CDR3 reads TGTGCCACCTACCCCGGGCCTTCTGGGGCCAACGTCCTGACTTTC.